One sample yielded the 25 T cell receptor beta chains listed below, sequenced in a study of cytomegalovirus exposure and HLA in healthy donors. 60 Vbeta and 13 Jbeta primers were used in PCR. Sequencing was performed with immunoSEQ multiplex PCR; in TCRdb, only in-frame clones are kept and a portion is missing. The table shows about 200,000 clones, with around 64% occurring only once. The sample taken for sequencing was PBMCs. The receptors were gathered from a man in his forties or fifties in good health and CMV-seropositive.

This clone appeared a few times. The chain joins TRBV5-1 to TRBJ2-3, with TRBD2 matching 8 bases. J was trimmed by 0 bases and V by 4 bases; bases with no gene match: 10. The CDR3 runs 17 residues. Germline V lookup: CDR1 SGHRS, CDR2 YFSETQ. DNA of the CDR3: TGCGCCAGCAGCCCATTCTCCGGGGGGGGCAGCACAGATACGCAGTATTTT. Translating it yields CASSPFSGGGSTDTQYF.

In the case of this clone: This CDR3 is also generated by other DNA sequences in the sample. The V gene is TRBV19, the J gene TRBJ2-1; 10 bases align to TRBD1. V gave up 5 bases and J gave up 7 bases; unmatched junction bases: 2. CDR1 is LNHDA and CDR2 is SQIVND in the germline V gene (reference sequence). The CDR3 runs 13 residues. CDR3: CASSGTGVNEQFF. The CDR3 DNA follows: TGTGCCAGTAGTGGGACAGGGGTGAATGAGCAGTTCTTC. Based on the CDR3 plus reference TRBV19 and TRBJ2-1, the full variable domain is DGGITQSPKYLFRKEGQNVTLSCEQNLNHDAMYWYRQDPGQGLRLIYYSQIVNDFQKGDIAEGYSVSREKKESFPLTVTSAQKNPTAFYLCASSGTGVNEQFFGPGTRLTVL.

The CDR3 DNA is TGTGCCAGCACCCAGTGGGGCGAATACGAGCAGTACTTC. This sequence encodes CASTQWGEYEQYF. This chain uses TRBV28 with TRBJ2-5, with D possibly TRBD1 on 5 matching bases. TRBJ2-7 matches the DNA end more closely, so the J call is doubtful. CDR3 length equals 13 residues. Germline CDR1 and CDR2: MDHEN and SYDVKM.

The chain couples TRBV7-9 to TRBJ2-1; D might be TRBD1 (5 bases). V dropped 5 bases and J dropped 6 bases, with 26 bases sitting between them. Germline loops: CDR1 SEHNR, CDR2 FQNEAQ (reference sequence). The CDR3 is 18 residues long. The CDR3 nucleotides are TGTGCCAGCAGCCAAGGGTGGGGCGGTTCTTTGGTAGGCAATGAGCAGTTCTTC. As protein: CASSQGWGGSLVGNEQFF.

On this clone itself: The sample contains more than one DNA sequence encoding this CDR3. The chain has TRBV7-2 and TRBJ2-3; 11 bases align to TRBD2. Per germline, CDR1 SGHTA and CDR2 FQGNSA. The CDR3 spans 16 residues. V lost 3 bases to trimming and J lost 6 bases; unmatched junction nucleotides: 8. The CDR3 coding sequence is TGTGCCAGCAGCTTTAGCGGGGGGGCCGGGGCGGATACGCAGTATTTT. Translation: CASSFSGGAGADTQYF.

The V gene is TRBV5-1, the J gene TRBJ2-2, with 7 bases matching TRBD1. CDR3 length equals 16 residues. V lost 0 bases, J lost 4 bases, and 6 bases stayed unmatched. Germline values: CDR1 SGHRS, CDR2 YFSETQ. The CDR3 is CASSLDEGALTGELFF. In DNA, the CDR3 is TGCGCCAGCAGCTTGGACGAGGGGGCGCTCACCGGGGAGCTGTTTTTT.

This clone has a single count. The junction differs from germline at one of its ends, possibly a read error. This same CDR3 is encoded by further DNA sequences in the sample. J is TRBJ1-3 and V is TRBV28, with no clear D. The CDR3 totals 16 residues. Germline V gene lookup returns CDR1 MDHEN and CDR2 SYDVKM. CDR3 nucleotide sequence: TGTGCCAGCAGTCCCCTGGACTCCTACTCTGGAAACACTATATATTTT. Amino acid sequence: CASSPLDSYSGNTIYF.

This clone showed up just a few times. The chain has TRBV7-6 and TRBJ2-1; D possibly corresponds to TRBD2 (6 bases). V lost 1 base and J 8 bases, leaving 21 bases between the germline ends. Germline CDR1 SGHVS, CDR2 FNYEAQ. The CDR3 length is 17 residues. In DNA, the CDR3 is TGTGCCAGCAGCTTAGAGCTTGGAGGGTTTGATGTATATGAGCAGTTCTTC. This encodes CASSLELGGFDVYEQFF.

This clone was seen a handful of times. CDR3 nucleotide sequence: TGTGCCAGCAGTAACCCGGGGGAGGCTAACACTGAAGCTTTCTTT. It translates to CASSNPGEANTEAFF. The rearrangement uses TRBV6-6 and TRBJ1-1; possible D gene TRBD1, 5 bases. Germline CDR1 reads MNHNY; CDR2 reads SVGAGI (reference sequence). The germline V and J ends were trimmed by 5 bases and 2 bases, with 15 bases remaining between them. The CDR3 spans 15 residues.

J is TRBJ1-3 and V is TRBV19; D uncertain. Trimming stripped 7 bases from V and 3 bases from J, with 13 bases between. Germline V gene lookup returns CDR1 LNHDA and CDR2 SQIVND (reference sequence). The CDR3 consists of 14 residues. CDR3 in amino acids: CASTVADFGNTIYF. The DNA for the CDR3 is TGTGCCAGTACCGTCGCAGACTTTGGAAACACCATATATTTT.

The table lists this clone with a few counts. This same CDR3 is encoded by further DNA sequences in the sample. This rearrangement joins TRBV19 to TRBJ2-7, with D perhaps TRBD2 (6 bases). The CDR3 consists of 15 residues. V dropped 1 base and J dropped 0 bases, with 10 bases sitting between them. The V gene's germline CDR1 is LNHDA and CDR2 SQIVND (reference sequence). CDR3 residues: CASSIAVGGSYEQYF. The CDR3 nucleotides read TGTGCCAGTAGTATAGCTGTGGGGGGCTCCTACGAGCAGTACTTC.

The CDR3 nucleotides are TGTGCCAGCACTGGACAGGGGGCGGATCAGCCCCAGCATTTT. This encodes CASTGQGADQPQHF. This chain joins TRBV2 and TRBJ1-5; 11 positions match TRBD1. There are 14 residues in the CDR3. Germline CDR1 reads SNHLY; CDR2 reads FYNNEI. The trim removed 7 bases at V and 5 bases at J, leaving 4 bases unmatched.

This clone was observed a handful of times. The V and J genes are TRBV7-8 and TRBJ2-7; D not resolved. Germline loops: CDR1 SGHVS, CDR2 FQNEAQ. The CDR3 is 16 residues long. V was pared by 2 bases and J by 2 bases, with 16 bases between. The CDR3, as DNA: TGTGCCAGCAGCTTACCCCCAATCTCTAAAACCTACGAGCAGTACTTC. Translated: CASSLPPISKTYEQYF.

The chain has TRBV5-5 and TRBJ2-2; TRBD1 is a possible D gene (6 bases). The CDR3 has 15 amino acids. Germline lookup yields CDR1 SGHKS and CDR2 YYEKEE (reference sequence). Trimming shortened V by 1 base and J by 3 bases, and 10 bases separated the two germline ends. This CDR3 is CASSLSHRDTGELFF. The CDR3 coding sequence is TGTGCCAGCAGCTTGTCTCACAGGGACACCGGGGAGCTGTTTTTT.

The sample holds one count of this clone. The chain couples TRBV9 to TRBJ1-5, with 7 positions matching TRBD1. CDR3 length: 15 residues. V lost 5 bases and J lost 7; bases outside the gene matches: 12. The germline V gene has CDR1 SGDLS and CDR2 YYNGEE. CDR3 protein: CASSIGGGGSQPQHF. The CDR3, as DNA: TGTGCCAGCAGTATCGGTGGAGGGGGCAGCCAGCCCCAGCATTTT.

J is TRBJ2-6 and V is TRBV5-8; TRBD1 aligns across 9 bases. J gave up 4 bases and V 8 bases, and 13 bases lay outside the gene matches. Germline-derived CDR1 and CDR2 are SGHTS and YDEGEE. The CDR3 is made up of 17 amino acids. Here the CDR3 reads CARNPGTGYAGANVLTF. CDR3 bases: TGTGCCAGGAATCCCGGGACAGGGTATGCAGGGGCCAACGTCCTGACTTTC.

CDR3 nucleotide sequence: TGTGCCAGCAGCCTCTGGCCTAATGGGGCGTCCGGGGAGCTGTTTTTT. This translates into CASSLWPNGASGELFF. The chain uses TRBV11-1 and TRBJ2-2, with D possibly TRBD1 on 5 matching bases. Trimming pared 5 bases from V and 6 bases from J, leaving 19 bases between. The CDR3 runs to 16 residues. CDR1 SGHAT and CDR2 FQDESV come from the germline V gene (reference sequence).

This chain uses TRBV9 with TRBJ2-3, with 13 bases fitting TRBD2. J lost 5 bases, V lost 4 bases, and 7 bases had no gene match. CDR1 is SGDLS and CDR2 is YYNGEE in the germline V gene. The CDR3 totals 16 residues. The CDR3 sequence: CASSLTSGGARDTQYF. For the CDR3, the DNA is TGTGCCAGCAGCCTAACTAGCGGGGGGGCGAGAGATACGCAGTATTTT.

V gene TRBV12-5 combines with J gene TRBJ2-5; weak D call: TRBD2 (5 bases). The CDR3 covers 15 residues. Germline CDR1 reads LGHNT; CDR2 reads FRNRAP. The V and J ends lost 0 bases and 0 bases respectively, with 8 bases between them. The CDR3 here is CASGLVGLNQETQYF. The CDR3 DNA reads as TGTGCTAGTGGTTTGGTAGGACTGAACCAAGAGACCCAGTACTTC.

This chain connects TRBV5-5 to TRBJ1-6, with D uncertain. The CDR3 is 14 residues long. V lost 5 bases and J 10 bases, leaving 16 bases between the germline ends. Germline V gene lookup returns CDR1 SGHKS and CDR2 YYEKEE (reference sequence). CDR3 bases: TGTGCCAGCAGACCCGAGGCGAATGGGTCACCCCTCCACTTT. This translates into CASRPEANGSPLHF.

The chain combines TRBV6-1 with TRBJ1-6; D uncertain. V was clipped by 1 base and J by 8 bases, with 6 bases between them. CDR1 and CDR2 from the germline V gene are MNHNS and SASEGT. The CDR3 length is 13 residues. The CDR3 spells CASSEVRDSPLHF. The DNA for the CDR3 is TGTGCCAGCAGTGAAGTTCGGGATTCACCCCTCCACTTT.

On this clone: An end of the junction differs from the germline gene, which may be a read error. The rearrangement uses TRBV7-9 and TRBJ2-5; 9 bases fit TRBD1. The CDR3 has 14 amino acids. Germline lookup yields CDR1 SEHNR and CDR2 FQNEAQ (reference sequence). The CDR3 DNA reads as TGTTCCAGCAGCTTGGTAGGACAGGGGCAGACCCAGTACTTC. Amino acid sequence: CSSSLVGQGQTQYF.

The chain combines TRBV4-1 with TRBJ1-2; tentatively, D is TRBD1 (5 bases). Trimming removed 1 base at V and 4 bases at J, with 10 bases between. Per germline, CDR1 MGHRA and CDR2 YSYEKL. The CDR3 is 14 residues long. This CDR3 is CASSQGMQGYGYTF. CDR3 nucleotides: TGCGCCAGCAGCCAAGGGATGCAGGGCTATGGCTACACCTTC.

The chain joins TRBV27 to TRBJ1-4; 9 bases match TRBD1. J gave up 13 bases and V 6 bases, and 12 bases lay outside the gene matches. The length of the CDR3 is 14 residues. The germline V gene has CDR1 MNHEY and CDR2 SMNVEV (reference sequence). This CDR3 is CASSPQGAGMGLFF. CDR3 coding DNA: TGTGCCAGCAGCCCACAGGGGGCGGGGATGGGACTGTTTTTT.

This chain connects TRBV6-6 to TRBJ2-7; a weak D match, TRBD1 (6 bases). Germline V gives CDR1 MNHNY, CDR2 SVGAGI (reference sequence). CDR3 length: 13 residues. Trimming removed 6 bases at V and 5 bases at J, with 14 bases between. This chain's CDR3 is CASSHGTTNEQYF. Here the CDR3 DNA reads TGTGCCAGCAGCCACGGGACAACTAACGAGCAGTACTTC.